Below, 15 T cell receptor beta chains from the same sample are listed, as sequenced in a study of technical replicates of blood from several donors. Assay used: immunoSEQ multiplex PCR; TCRdb lists only in-frame clones, some missing. The sample shows about 68,000 clones, less than 98% of them seen only once. Sequencing was done on a sample of T cells isolated from PBMCs. These receptors originate from a human donor in good health.

CDR3 amino acids: CASSEGAGRGPIYEQYF. DNA of the CDR3: TGTGCCAGCAGTGAAGGGGCAGGCAGGGGGCCTATCTACGAGCAGTACTTC. This chain uses TRBV6-1 with TRBJ2-7; TRBD1 matches at 8 bases. Per germline, CDR1 MNHNS and CDR2 SASEGT. The V segment lost 1 base and the J segment 3 bases; nucleotides outside the gene matches: 11. The CDR3 runs to 17 residues.

V usage is TRBV2 and J usage is TRBJ1-3; 8 bases match TRBD1. The germline gives CDR1 SNHLY, CDR2 FYNNEI. V was pared by 6 bases and J by 4 bases, with 8 bases of the junction left unmatched. The CDR3 totals 15 residues. Here the CDR3 reads CASSARDRRGNTIYF. In DNA, the CDR3 is TGTGCCAGCAGCGCCCGGGACAGGAGGGGAAACACCATATATTTT.

The chain joins TRBV4-3 to TRBJ2-1; the D is unclear. Germline V gene sequence: CDR1 LGHNA, CDR2 YSLEER. The CDR3 spans 14 residues. V dropped 4 bases and J dropped 6 bases, with 13 bases sitting between them. The CDR3 nucleotides are TGCGCCAGCAGCCTAGTAATCCATAGCAATGAGCAGTTCTTC. It is translated as CASSLVIHSNEQFF.

The chain is built from TRBV4-1 and TRBJ1-2; possible D gene TRBD1, 5 bases. The V gene lost 0 bases and the J gene lost 5 bases, with 13 bases spanning the gap. The CDR3 contains 15 residues. CDR1 and CDR2 (germline): MGHRA, YSYEKL. CDR3 nucleotide sequence: TGCGCCAGCAGCCAAGAAATCACGACAGCTTATGGCTACACCTTC. Encoded protein: CASSQEITTAYGYTF.

The chain carries TRBV18 and TRBJ2-5; possibly TRBD1 for D (6 bases). Looked up from germline, CDR1 is KGHSH and CDR2 is LQKENI. V lost 4 bases and J 5 bases, leaving 8 bases between the germline ends. CDR3 size: 12 residues. CDR3 sequence: CASSQDRETQYF. CDR3 DNA sequence: TGTGCCAGCTCACAAGACAGGGAGACCCAGTACTTC.

The rearrangement joins TRBV30 to TRBJ2-1, with TRBD2 identical over 15 bases. V gave up 0 bases and J gave up 8 bases; unmatched junction bases: 5. Germline loops: CDR1 GTSNPN, CDR2 SVGIG (reference sequence). This CDR3 contains 16 residues. The CDR3 is CAWSVGLAGGIDEQFF. CDR3 in DNA: TGTGCCTGGAGTGTTGGACTAGCGGGAGGGATAGATGAGCAGTTCTTC.

The genes are TRBV5-1 and TRBJ1-5; 10 bases map to TRBD1. Germline CDR1 reads SGHRS; CDR2 reads YFSETQ. The CDR3 has 15 amino acids. V shed 0 bases, J shed 5 bases, and the junction held 2 bases outside the gene matches. The CDR3 protein is CASSLDGTGDQPQHF. For the CDR3, the DNA is TGCGCCAGCAGCTTGGATGGGACAGGGGATCAGCCCCAGCATTTT.

This chain connects TRBV2 to TRBJ1-5; 9 bases match TRBD1. This CDR3 is 14 amino acids long. Per germline, CDR1 SNHLY and CDR2 FYNNEI. Germline trimming cut 7 bases from V and 5 bases from J; bases unmatched to any gene: 6. The CDR3, as DNA: TGTGCCAGCAATGGGGACAGGGTTGATCAGCCCCAGCATTTT. It specifies CASNGDRVDQPQHF.

The rearrangement joins TRBV25-1 to TRBJ1-4; possible D gene TRBD1, 6 bases. Germline V gives CDR1 MGHDK, CDR2 SYGVNS. The CDR3 extends over 15 amino acids. V lost 0 bases to trimming and J lost 5 bases, with 10 bases between them. The CDR3 DNA sequence: TGTGCCAGCAGTGAATATAGCACAGGGAATGAAAAACTGTTTTTT. Protein product: CASSEYSTGNEKLFF.

This rearrangement joins TRBV19 to TRBJ2-7; TRBD2 matches 10 bases. The CDR3 runs to 14 residues. J gave up 1 base and V 7 bases, and 4 bases lay outside the gene matches. Germline CDR1 LNHDA, CDR2 SQIVND (reference sequence). CDR3 bases: TGTGCCAGTACCCGTAGCGGGAGGTCCTACGAGCAGTACTTC. This encodes CASTRSGRSYEQYF.

V and J are TRBV19 and TRBJ2-1; 8 nucleotides align to TRBD2. The germline V gene has CDR1 LNHDA and CDR2 SQIVND (reference sequence). The V gene end was trimmed by 5 bases and the J gene end by 2 bases; junction bases not matched to a gene: 5. The CDR3 runs 15 residues. The chain's CDR3 is CASSDIAGTYNEQFF. The CDR3 DNA follows: TGTGCCAGTAGTGATATAGCGGGAACCTACAATGAGCAGTTCTTC.

This clone was found once. This chain uses TRBV11-3 with TRBJ1-1; D is perhaps TRBD1 (5 bases). Germline CDR1 SGHNT, CDR2 YENEEA. There are 13 residues in the CDR3. Trimming left V 6 bases short and J 2 bases short, with 10 bases between. The CDR3 coding sequence is TGTGCCAGCAGGGCGGGGGTTAACACTGAAGCTTTCTTT. Translation gives CASRAGVNTEAFF.

V usage is TRBV6-6 and J usage is TRBJ1-5; D remains ambiguous. The ends were cut back, 5 bases at V and 4 bases at J, with 12 bases in the middle. CDR3 length: 14 residues. Germline loops: CDR1 MNHNY, CDR2 SVGAGI (reference sequence). CDR3: CASSKRTGNQPQHF. DNA for the CDR3: TGTGCCAGCAGTAAAAGGACGGGGAATCAGCCCCAGCATTTT.

CDR3 amino acids: CASTFRRGNTEAFF. DNA of the CDR3: TGTGCCAGTACCTTCCGACGGGGGAACACTGAAGCTTTCTTT. The chain uses TRBV19 and TRBJ1-1; D remains unclear. In germline, CDR1 is LNHDA, CDR2 SQIVND (reference sequence). V lost 7 bases, J lost 1 base, and 13 bases lay in between. The CDR3 sequence is 14 residues long.

The genes are TRBV27 and TRBJ1-5, with a tentative D call TRBD1 (5 bases). Germline CDR1 MNHEY, CDR2 SMNVEV (reference sequence). This CDR3 is built from 15 residues. V was pared by 7 bases and J by 1 base, with 14 bases between. CDR3 bases: TGTGCCAGCACCCGGTGGCAGGGAAGCAATCAGCCCCAGCATTTT. Translation: CASTRWQGSNQPQHF.